Each of the 2 T cell receptor beta chains below was sequenced from the same sample in a study of shared clonotypes between healthy human individuals. Repertoires were generated with immunoSEQ multiplex PCR, while TCRdb's copy carries only in-frame clones and drops some. Here the sample spans 2,500,000 or so clones, approximately 90% being singletons. Sequencing used naive CD4+ T cells from PBMCs. Subset indicated: CD45RA+ positively selected. These receptors were taken from a young man in good health. Some clones in this sample may be carry-over from other donors' samples.

This clone has only a few counts. The chain joins TRBV14 to TRBJ2-5; 8 nucleotides line up with TRBD1. CDR3 length: 14 amino acids. The J segment lost 4 bases and the V segment lost 4 bases, leaving 5 bases of the junction unmatched. Germline-derived CDR1 and CDR2 are SGHDN and FVKESK. For the CDR3, the DNA is TGTGCCAGCAGCCGACAGGGGACGGGAGAGACCCAGTACTTC. Its translation: CASSRQGTGETQYF.

Here the CDR3 reads CASSLDPSGTNPNEQFF. CDR3 nucleotides: TGCGCCAGCAGCTTAGATCCCAGCGGGACAAACCCCAATGAGCAGTTCTTC. V gene TRBV5-1 combines with J gene TRBJ2-1, with a possible D match to TRBD2 (7 bases). From germline, CDR1 is SGHRS and CDR2 YFSETQ. This CDR3 is built from 17 residues. V lost 2 bases and J lost 6, with 21 bases in between.